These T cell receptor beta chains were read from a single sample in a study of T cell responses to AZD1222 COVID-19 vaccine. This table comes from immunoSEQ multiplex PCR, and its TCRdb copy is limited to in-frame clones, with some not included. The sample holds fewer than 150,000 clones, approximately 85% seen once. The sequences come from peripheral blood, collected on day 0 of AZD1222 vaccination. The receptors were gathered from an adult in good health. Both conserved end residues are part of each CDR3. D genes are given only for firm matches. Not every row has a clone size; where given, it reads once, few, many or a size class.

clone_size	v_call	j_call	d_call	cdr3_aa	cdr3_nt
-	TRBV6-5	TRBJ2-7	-	CASGPRWGGQYF	TGTGCCAGCGGGCCTAGATGGGGCGGGCAGTACTTC
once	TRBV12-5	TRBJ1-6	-	CAISQGSSYNSPLHF	TGTGCTATATCCCAGGGGAGCTCCTATAATTCACCCCTCCACTTT
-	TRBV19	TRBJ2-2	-	CASRERGNTGELFF	TGTGCCAGTAGGGAACGGGGGAACACCGGGGAGCTGTTTTTT
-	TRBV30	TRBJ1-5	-	CAWSPGQTNQPQHF	TGTGCCTGGAGTCCAGGGCAAACCAATCAGCCCCAGCATTTT
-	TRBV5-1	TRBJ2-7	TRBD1	CASSLEGGVYEQYF	TGCGCCAGCAGCTTGGAAGGGGGCGTTTACGAGCAGTACTTC
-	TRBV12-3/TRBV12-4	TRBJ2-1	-	CASSWQLYNEQFF	TGTGCCAGCAGTTGGCAGCTTTACAATGAGCAGTTCTTC
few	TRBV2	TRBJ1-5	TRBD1	CASRLRAGGGNQPQHF	TGTGCCAGCAGACTCCGGGCAGGGGGGGGGAACCAGCCCCAGCATTTT
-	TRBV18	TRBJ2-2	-	CASSPQWGRVTGELFF	TGTGCCAGCTCACCACAGTGGGGTAGAGTCACCGGGGAGCTGTTTTTT
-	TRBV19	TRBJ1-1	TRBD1	CASSRDRHTEAFF	TGTGCCAGCAGCCGGGACAGACACACTGAAGCTTTCTTT
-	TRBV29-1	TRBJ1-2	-	CSDWTGNYGYTF	TGCAGCGACTGGACGGGAAACTATGGCTACACCTTC
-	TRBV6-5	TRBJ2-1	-	CASSLIPLANNEQFF	TGTGCCAGCAGTCTAATACCCCTAGCGAACAATGAGCAGTTCTTC
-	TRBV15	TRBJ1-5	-	CATSSFPGEDQPQHF	TGTGCCACCAGCTCATTCCCCGGGGAAGATCAGCCCCAGCATTTT
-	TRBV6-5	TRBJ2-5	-	CASSYSGGQETQYF	TGTGCCAGCAGTTACTCGGGGGGCCAAGAGACCCAGTACTTC
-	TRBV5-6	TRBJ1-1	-	CASRRWAKSAEAFF	TGTGCCAGCCGGCGATGGGCCAAGAGCGCTGAAGCTTTCTTT
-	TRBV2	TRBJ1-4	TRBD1	CASSTWTGGVEKLFF	TGTGCCAGCAGTACTTGGACAGGGGGGGTGGAAAAACTGTTTTTT
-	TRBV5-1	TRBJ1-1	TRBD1	CASSLVGTGDTEAFF	TGCGCCAGCAGCTTGGTTGGGACAGGGGACACTGAAGCTTTCTTT
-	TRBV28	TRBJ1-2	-	CASSGLGSSSTGAGYTF	TGTGCCAGCAGTGGACTGGGAAGCTCTTCGACTGGGGCTGGCTACACCTTC
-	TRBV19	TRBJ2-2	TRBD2	CAAGVAAGVNTGELFF	TGTGCCGCAGGTGTAGCAGCGGGGGTGAACACCGGGGAGCTGTTTTTT
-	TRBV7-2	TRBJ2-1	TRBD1	CASSLQGQGANEQFF	TGTGCCAGCAGCTTACAAGGACAGGGCGCAAATGAGCAGTTCTTC
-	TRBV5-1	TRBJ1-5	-	CASSPAGEREQPQHF	TGCGCCAGCAGCCCCGCGGGTGAAAGGGAACAGCCCCAGCATTTT
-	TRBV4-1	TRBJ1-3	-	CASSQEADSGNTIYF	TGCGCCAGCAGCCAAGAGGCAGATTCTGGAAACACCATATATTTT
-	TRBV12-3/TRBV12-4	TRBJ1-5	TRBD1	CASSLTGSQPQHF	TGTGCCAGCAGCCTGACAGGGTCTCAGCCCCAGCATTTT
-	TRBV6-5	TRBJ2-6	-	CASGKGSGANVLTF	TGTGCCAGCGGTAAGGGCTCTGGGGCCAACGTCCTGACTTTC
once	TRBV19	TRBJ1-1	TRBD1	CASSIWTGDTEAFF	TGTGCCAGTAGTATTTGGACAGGGGACACTGAAGCTTTCTTT
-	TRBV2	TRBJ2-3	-	CASRIISDTQYF	TGTGCCAGCAGGATCATTTCAGATACGCAGTATTTT
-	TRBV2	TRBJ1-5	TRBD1	CASTDRGNQPQHF	TGTGCCAGCACGGACAGGGGCAATCAGCCCCAGCATTTT
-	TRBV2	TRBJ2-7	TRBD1	CASSGQGGRGGYF	TGTGCCAGCTCGGGACAGGGGGGGAGAGGTGGGTACTTC
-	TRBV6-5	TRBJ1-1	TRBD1	CASSYGGQGEAFF	TGTGCCAGCAGTTACGGGGGACAGGGGGAAGCTTTCTTT
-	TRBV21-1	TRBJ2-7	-	CASSKEFGTASYEQYF	TGTGCCAGCAGCAAAGAATTCGGGACGGCTTCCTACGAGCAGTACTTC
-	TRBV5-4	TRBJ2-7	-	CASSKNGGSYEQYF	TGTGCCAGCAGCAAAAACGGGGGTTCCTACGAGCAGTACTTC
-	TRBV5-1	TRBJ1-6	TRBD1	CARDSGTGTSPLHF	TGCGCCAGAGACTCCGGGACAGGAACCTCACCCCTCCACTTT
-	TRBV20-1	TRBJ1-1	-	CSASYPGLNTEAFF	TGCAGTGCTAGTTACCCGGGGCTGAACACTGAAGCTTTCTTT
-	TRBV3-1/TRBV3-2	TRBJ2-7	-	CASSQVRGAGEQYF	TGTGCCAGCAGCCAAGTACGGGGGGCGGGCGAGCAGTACTTC
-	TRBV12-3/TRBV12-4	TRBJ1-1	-	CASSLSPRDAFF	TGTGCCAGCAGTTTAAGTCCCAGGGACGCTTTCTTT
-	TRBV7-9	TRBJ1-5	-	CASSLGATDQPQHF	TGTGCCAGCAGCCTCGGTGCAACCGATCAGCCCCAGCATTTT
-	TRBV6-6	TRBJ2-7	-	CASSYGNYEQYF	TGTGCCAGCAGTTACGGGAACTACGAGCAGTACTTC
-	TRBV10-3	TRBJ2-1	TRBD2	CAIRDSGGAYNEQFF	TGTGCCATCAGGGATAGCGGGGGGGCCTACAATGAGCAGTTCTTC
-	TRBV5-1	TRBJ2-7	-	CASSLIALSYEQYF	TGCGCCAGCAGCTTGATAGCACTGTCCTACGAGCAGTACTTC